The 25 T cell receptor beta chains reported below all come from one sample, sequenced in a study of T cells in tumors after PD-1 blockade. The table came from immunoSEQ multiplex PCR; TCRdb's copy has only in-frame clones and leaves some out. The sample holds about 47,000 clones; 79% are singletons and the top ten take 16%. Material: PBMCs, obtained before anti-PD-1 treatment. The origin of the receptors is a human donor with basal cell carcinoma.

The rearrangement links TRBV5-5 to TRBJ1-1; D is ambiguous. Germline CDR1 reads SGHKS; CDR2 reads YYEKEE (reference sequence). The CDR3 spans 17 residues. Trimming stripped 3 bases from V and 6 bases from J, with 24 bases between. The CDR3 loop reads CASSYVEVSLELAEAFF. In DNA form, the CDR3 reads TGTGCCAGCAGCTATGTCGAAGTGTCCTTGGAACTCGCTGAAGCTTTCTTT.

The V call is TRBV9, the J call TRBJ1-1, with D unresolved. From germline, CDR1 is SGDLS and CDR2 YYNGEE. CDR3 length equals 14 residues. The V and J ends lost 0 bases and 2 bases respectively, with 8 bases between them. CDR3 nucleotides: TGTGCCAGCAGCGTAGATCCCGAAAACACTGAAGCTTTCTTT. Translated, it gives CASSVDPENTEAFF. Full variable domain (remainder filled in from reference TRBV9 and TRBJ1-1): DSGVTQTPKHLITATGQRVTLRCSPRSGDLSVYWYQQSLDQGLQFLIQYYNGEERAKGNILERFSAQQFPDLHSELNLSSLELGDSALYFCASSVDPENTEAFFGQGTRLTVV.

The chain employs TRBV14 and TRBJ1-2; 12 bases match TRBD1. The CDR3 consists of 16 residues. Germline values: CDR1 SGHDN, CDR2 FVKESK. V was pared by 4 bases and J by 3 bases, with 6 bases of the junction left unmatched. As DNA, the CDR3 is TGTGCCAGCAGCCGAGGGACAGGGGGCATTTACTATGGCTACACCTTC. It translates to CASSRGTGGIYYGYTF. The variable domain in full, with the rest retrieved from reference TRBV14 and TRBJ1-2, is EAGVTQFPSHSVIEKGQTVTLRCDPISGHDNLYWYRRVMGKEIKFLLHFVKESKQDESGMPNNRFLAERTGGTYSTLKVQPAELEDSGVYFCASSRGTGGIYYGYTFGSGTRLTVV.

Written as DNA, the CDR3 is TGTGCCAGCACCAGGGACAGAACAGTAAACACCGGGGAGCTGTTTTTT. This codes for CASTRDRTVNTGELFF. V usage is TRBV27 and J usage is TRBJ2-2; TRBD1 matches 7 bases. The CDR3 sequence is 16 residues long. With V trimmed by 7 bases and J by 2 bases, 10 bases remained unmatched. Germline CDR1 reads MNHEY; CDR2 reads SMNVEV (reference sequence).

This rearrangement joins TRBV7-3 to TRBJ1-3; D is ambiguous. CDR1 and CDR2 from the germline V gene are SGHTA and FQGTGA. CDR3 length: 17 residues. V was shortened by 2 bases and J by 2 bases, with 16 bases between the two germline ends. The chain's CDR3 is CASSLSRRKGAGNTIYF. In DNA, the CDR3 is TGTGCCAGCAGCTTATCTCGAAGGAAGGGTGCTGGAAACACCATATATTTT.

The chain recombines TRBV15 with TRBJ2-1; perhaps TRBD2 as D (5 bases). The CDR3 consists of 14 residues. Looked up from germline, CDR1 is LNHNV and CDR2 is YYDKDF (reference sequence). Trimming removed 3 bases at V and 9 bases at J, with 15 bases between. The CDR3, as DNA: TGTGCCACCAGCAGGGGTAGCGCGGACCTTGAGCAGTTCTTC. It translates to CATSRGSADLEQFF. The whole variable domain, remainder taken from reference TRBV15 and TRBJ2-1, is DAMVIQNPRYQVTQFGKPVTLSCSQTLNHNVMYWYQQKSSQAPKLLFHYYDKDFNNEADTPDNFQSRRPNTSFCFLDIRSPGLGDTAMYLCATSRGSADLEQFFGPGTRLTVL.

V usage is TRBV29-1 and J usage is TRBJ2-2; 10 nucleotides agree with TRBD1. The V gene end was trimmed by 7 bases and the J gene end by 2 bases; junction bases not matched to a gene: 1. The CDR3 is 13 residues long. Germline V gene lookup returns CDR1 SQVTM and CDR2 ANQGSEA. The CDR3 DNA sequence: TGCAGCGGGGACAGGGGTAACACCGGGGAGCTGTTTTTT. Protein product: CSGDRGNTGELFF.

V and J are TRBV10-1 and TRBJ2-2; a weak D match, TRBD2 (6 bases). Germline V gives CDR1 WNHNN, CDR2 SYGVQD (reference sequence). Between the trimmed V and J ends, which lost 6 bases and 4 bases, there was a span of 18 bases. This CDR3 spans 16 amino acids. CDR3 nucleotides: TGCGCCAGCAGGGATAGCGGCGGGCTGAGCACCGGGGAGCTGTTTTTT. This translates into CASRDSGGLSTGELFF.

This clone was seen just once. The J gene is TRBJ1-2, the V gene TRBV28, with D perhaps matching TRBD1 (5 bases). CDR3 size: 13 residues. Per the germline V gene, CDR1 is MDHEN and CDR2 is SYDVKM. The V and J ends lost 3 bases and 2 bases respectively, with 7 bases between them. CDR3 sequence reads: CASSLGQNYGYTF. Here the CDR3 DNA reads TGTGCCAGCAGTTTGGGGCAGAACTATGGCTACACCTTC.

The chain uses TRBV6-1 and TRBJ2-7; a weak D match, TRBD1 (6 bases). The CDR3 is 15 residues long. Germline loops: CDR1 MNHNS, CDR2 SASEGT. V was clipped by 3 bases and J by 4 bases, with 16 bases between them. DNA for the CDR3: TGTGCCAGCAGTGATAGTGGGACACCTCCATACGAGCAGTACTTC. This encodes CASSDSGTPPYEQYF.

The V call is TRBV12-5, the J call TRBJ2-3; D gene uncertain. The germline gives CDR1 LGHNT, CDR2 FRNRAP. Trimming shortened V by 3 bases and J by 5 bases, and 12 bases separated the two germline ends. The CDR3 length is 14 residues. DNA of the CDR3: TGTGCTAGTGGTTTTAATCGGGCCGGAGATACGCAGTATTTT. Amino acid sequence: CASGFNRAGDTQYF.

This clone was found a few times. The rearrangement joins TRBV5-1 to TRBJ1-2, with D possibly TRBD1 on 5 matching bases. V was shortened by 0 bases and J by 6 bases, with 12 bases between the two germline ends. Germline V gene data show CDR1 as SGHRS and CDR2 as YFSETQ. This CDR3 has 14 residues. CDR3 nucleotide sequence: TGCGCCAGCAGCTTGGGCGGGGACGGGAATGGCTACACCTTC. This gives the protein CASSLGGDGNGYTF. Full variable domain (rest looked up from reference TRBV5-1 and TRBJ1-2): KAGVTQTPRYLIKTRGQQVTLSCSPISGHRSVSWYQQTPGQGLQFLFEYFSETQRNKGNFPGRFSGRQFSNSRSEMNVSTLELGDSALYLCASSLGGDGNGYTFGSGTRLTVV.

The chain employs TRBV3-1 (or the pseudogene TRBV3-2) and TRBJ2-2, with 10 bases aligning to TRBD2. CDR1 is LGHDT, CDR2 YNNKEL, per germline (reference sequence). The V segment lost 3 bases and the J segment 6 bases; nucleotides outside the gene matches: 13. The length of the CDR3 is 18 residues. The CDR3 here is CASSQLAGEFPSPGELFF. CDR3 nucleotide sequence: TGTGCCAGCAGCCAGCTAGCGGGAGAATTCCCATCCCCCGGGGAGCTGTTTTTT.

V is TRBV29-1 and J is TRBJ1-1; D might be TRBD1 (5 bases). The V end was cut by 4 bases, the J end by 1 base, with 7 bases between. Germline V gives CDR1 SQVTM, CDR2 ANQGSEA. The CDR3 has 12 amino acids. DNA for the CDR3: TGCAGCGTTGGTCAGGGGAACACTGAAGCTTTCTTT. Encoded protein: CSVGQGNTEAFF. The entire variable domain, with the rest obtained from reference TRBV29-1 and TRBJ1-1, is as follows: SAVISQKPSRDICQRGTSLTIQCQVDSQVTMMFWYRQQPGQSLTLIATANQGSEATYESGFVIDKFPISRPNLTFSTLTVSNMSPEDSSIYLCSVGQGNTEAFFGQGTRLTVV.

This chain uses TRBV2 with TRBJ2-5; 9 positions agree with TRBD1. V was pared by 4 bases and J by 4 bases, with 10 bases of the junction left unmatched. The CDR3 has 16 residues. Germline values: CDR1 SNHLY, CDR2 FYNNEI. Written as DNA, the CDR3 is TGTGCCAGCAGTGGGGAAGGGGGACAGGGTGGAGAGACCCAGTACTTC. Translating gives CASSGEGGQGGETQYF.

This clone was counted a few times. Different DNA sequences within this sample yield the same CDR3. This chain uses TRBV29-1 with TRBJ1-5; TRBD1 matches at 12 bases. V dropped 6 bases and J dropped 2; count of bases not matched to a gene: 5. CDR3 size: 15 residues. Germline-derived CDR1 and CDR2 are SQVTM and ANQGSEA. CDR3 nucleotides: TGCAGCGTCTCCGGGACAGGGGGCCGCAATCAGCCCCAGCATTTT. Residues: CSVSGTGGRNQPQHF.

This clone has at least ten counts. The chain joins TRBV7-9 to TRBJ1-2; D possibly corresponds to TRBD1 (5 bases). The CDR3 has 13 amino acids. V was pared by 1 base and J by 8 bases, with 11 bases between. Per germline, CDR1 SEHNR and CDR2 FQNEAQ (reference sequence). Here the CDR3 reads CASSLDEGLGYTF. For the CDR3, the DNA is TGTGCCAGCAGCTTAGACGAGGGGCTGGGCTACACCTTC.

The chain couples TRBV6-5 to TRBJ1-2; no clear D gene. From germline, CDR1 is MNHEY and CDR2 SVGAGI. The CDR3 contains 13 residues. V shed 6 bases and J shed 2 bases, with 10 bases lying between them. The CDR3 spells CASSLDGNYGYTF. The CDR3 coding sequence is TGTGCCAGCAGCCTCGACGGAAACTATGGCTACACCTTC.

The chain couples TRBV28 to TRBJ1-4, with D uncertain. Germline CDR1 reads MDHEN; CDR2 reads SYDVKM. CDR3 length equals 15 residues. V lost 6 bases and J 4 bases, leaving 15 bases between the germline ends. As DNA, the CDR3 is TGTGCCAGCAGAGGTGCGGCAGGCCGTAATGAAAAACTGTTTTTT. Residues: CASRGAAGRNEKLFF.

The chain recombines TRBV28 with TRBJ2-7; a possible D gene is TRBD1 (5 bases). Germline CDR1 MDHEN, CDR2 SYDVKM. This CDR3 has 12 residues. Trimming left V 5 bases short and J 0 bases short, with 5 bases between. The CDR3: CASSQGSYEQYF. The CDR3 bases are TGTGCCAGCAGTCAGGGCTCCTACGAGCAGTACTTC. Variable domain in full (rest from reference TRBV28 and TRBJ2-7): DVKVTQSSRYLVKRTGEKVFLECVQDMDHENMFWYRQDPGLGLRLIYFSYDVKMKEKGDIPEGYSVSREKKERFSLILESASTNQTSMYLCASSQGSYEQYFGPGTRLTVT.

By share, this clone counts as medium-sized (0.01 to 0.1%). The chain recombines TRBV10-1 with TRBJ1-3, with unresolved D. The germline CDR1 and CDR2 sequences are WNHNN and SYGVQD (reference sequence). V was cut by 5 bases and J by 0 bases, with 8 bases left in between. The CDR3 is 14 amino acids. This CDR3 is CASSPDLSGNTIYF. CDR3 sequence (DNA): TGCGCCAGCAGTCCTGACCTCTCTGGAAACACCATATATTTT.

The rearrangement joins TRBV18 to TRBJ1-5; a possible D gene is TRBD1 (6 bases). The CDR3 has 16 amino acids. Trimming left V 4 bases short and J 7 bases short, with 20 bases between. Germline-derived CDR1 and CDR2 are KGHSH and LQKENI. The CDR3 sequence: CASSLLEGGGGQPQHF. The CDR3 coding sequence is TGTGCCAGCTCACTCCTGGAGGGGGGAGGAGGCCAGCCCCAGCATTTT.

The chain combines TRBV7-6 with TRBJ2-5, with TRBD1 as a possible D gene (7 bases). The ends were cut back, 5 bases at V and 0 bases at J, with 25 bases in the middle. CDR1 and CDR2 from the germline V gene are SGHVS and FNYEAQ. CDR3 length: 19 amino acids. The CDR3 DNA sequence: TGTGCCAGCAGCCCCGCCCCAGGGGGGTTGGGAGGCTACCAAGAGACCCAGTACTTC. Encoded protein: CASSPAPGGLGGYQETQYF.

This clone was observed a handful of times. V is TRBV5-4 and J is TRBJ1-1; D might be TRBD1 (5 bases). The germline V gene has CDR1 SGHNT and CDR2 YYREEE (reference sequence). V shed 3 bases and J shed 0 bases, with 6 bases lying between them. The CDR3 loop spans 13 amino acids. In nucleotides, the CDR3 is TGTGCCAGCAGCTCGACAGTGAACACTGAAGCTTTCTTT. It specifies CASSSTVNTEAFF.

The chain carries TRBV5-1 and TRBJ1-4, with TRBD1 as a possible D gene (6 bases). Germline loops: CDR1 SGHRS, CDR2 YFSETQ. With 4 bases removed from V and 4 bases from J, the gap between germline ends came to 17 bases. CDR3 length equals 16 residues. The CDR3 nucleotides are TGCGCCAGCAGCCCAGTCCAAACAGGGAATAATGAAAAACTGTTTTTT. Amino acids: CASSPVQTGNNEKLFF.